The 8 T cell receptor beta chains given below trace back to one sample, sequenced in a study of radiotherapy plus CTLA-4 blockade in lung cancer. Data came from immunoSEQ multiplex PCR; TCRdb stores just in-frame clones and leaves some out. The table lists about 95,000 clones, 75% to 85% of them singletons. The sample was peripheral blood, taken from a patient treated with radiotherapy plus ipilimumab. These receptors came from a human donor with non-small cell lung cancer who had a partial response to radiotherapy plus ipilimumab.

The sample holds a few counts of this clone. In nucleotides, the CDR3 is TGTGCCAGCAGCTTGGCTGCTAGCGGGGAGACCCAGTACTTC. It is translated as CASSLAASGETQYF. The chain links TRBV5-6 to TRBJ2-5; 8 bases fit TRBD2. Germline loops: CDR1 SGHDT, CDR2 YYEEEE. The CDR3 runs to 14 residues. V trimming: 0 bases; J trimming: 5 bases; junction bases outside the gene matches: 3.

This clone appeared once. The V call is TRBV10-1, the J call TRBJ2-1; 9 nucleotides line up with TRBD1. Germline CDR1 reads WNHNN; CDR2 reads SYGVQD (reference sequence). This CDR3 comprises 17 residues. V dropped 4 bases and J dropped 3; count of bases not matched to a gene: 10. CDR3 protein: CASSGDFAGQGYNEQFF. The CDR3 DNA follows: TGCGCCAGCAGTGGGGATTTTGCGGGACAGGGCTACAATGAGCAGTTCTTC.

This chain connects TRBV7-9 to TRBJ2-3, with 7 nucleotides matching TRBD1. Trimming cost V 9 bases and J 0 bases; bases outside gene matches: 9. The CDR3 loop spans 15 amino acids. Germline loops: CDR1 SEHNR, CDR2 FQNEAQ (reference sequence). The CDR3 spells CASSRGQPSTDTQYF. The CDR3 nucleotides are TGTGCCAGTAGCCGGGGACAGCCTAGCACAGATACGCAGTATTTT.

This sequence joins TRBV28 and TRBJ1-1; D remains unclear. Germline V gene sequence: CDR1 MDHEN, CDR2 SYDVKM. The V gene lost 5 bases and the J gene lost 3 bases, with 10 bases spanning the gap. The CDR3 is 13 residues long. The CDR3 DNA reads as TGTGCCAGCAGTCCGGTCATCTACACTGAAGCTTTCTTT. Protein product: CASSPVIYTEAFF.

This CDR3 is CASSRYREPYNEQFF. In nucleotides, the CDR3 is TGCGCCAGCAGCCGCTACAGGGAACCCTACAATGAGCAGTTCTTC. This chain links TRBV4-1 with TRBJ2-1; maybe TRBD1 (6 bases). CDR1 MGHRA and CDR2 YSYEKL come from the germline V gene. Deletions cut 4 bases from V and 2 bases from J, with 12 bases between. The CDR3 totals 15 residues.

The V gene is TRBV7-2, the J gene TRBJ1-1; weak D call: TRBD1 (6 bases). CDR3 length: 12 amino acids. The V gene's germline CDR1 is SGHTA and CDR2 FQGNSA. V lost 4 bases, J lost 8 bases, and 11 bases lay in between. The CDR3 loop reads CASSSRTGEAFF. Written as DNA, the CDR3 is TGTGCCAGCAGCTCGCGAACAGGGGAAGCTTTCTTT.

This rearrangement joins TRBV27 to TRBJ2-5; D might be TRBD2 (6 bases). This CDR3 has 15 residues. Germline V gene sequence: CDR1 MNHEY, CDR2 SMNVEV (reference sequence). The germline V and J ends were trimmed by 5 bases and 7 bases, with 20 bases remaining between them. The CDR3 DNA reads as TGTGCCAGCAGTGCCTCGGGACCCCACGGGAGGACCCAGTACTTC. It specifies CASSASGPHGRTQYF.

The CDR3 DNA is TGCGCCAGCAGCTTTAGCGGGAGAGGGGAGACCCAGTACTTC. Translating it yields CASSFSGRGETQYF. This chain joins TRBV5-1 and TRBJ2-5; 9 nucleotides agree with TRBD2. The CDR3 has 14 residues. Trimming cost V 2 bases and J 5 bases; bases outside gene matches: 4. Germline V gene data show CDR1 as SGHRS and CDR2 as YFSETQ.